This TCR beta chain is from a study of blood T cells in healthy people across ages. Study findings and constraints: The fall in TCR beta diversity per million T cells was roughly linear with age.

Trimming removed 5 bases at V and 5 bases at J, with 16 bases between. The CDR3 runs 15 residues. Per the germline V gene, CDR1 is MNHEY and CDR2 is SMNVEV (reference sequence). It was with a sample-barcoded 5' primer and a J-beta primer mix that a second PCR of roughly 6 to 12 cycles was run. TCRdb itself ran the 5' RACE reads through MiXCR, one entry per CDR3 protein. The table records over 1,300,000 distinct CDR3 sequences, 55% to 75% of them present only once. A single count supports this clonotype. Its antigen is currently unknown. This sequence joins TRBV27 and TRBJ1-5; D may be TRBD1 (6 bases). This TCR derives from a man aged 18 to 30 in good health. The sequencing input was blood. CDR3 amino acids: CASSMGRGADQPQHF. CDR3 nucleotide sequence: TGTGCCAGCAGTATGGGGCGGGGGGCGGATCAGCCCCAGCATTTT.